The 17 T cell receptor beta chains below come from one sample, sequenced in a study of cytomegalovirus exposure and HLA in healthy donors. Researchers ran the PCR with 60 Vbeta and 13 Jbeta primers. Data came from immunoSEQ multiplex PCR; TCRdb stores just in-frame clones and leaves some out. The sample consists of roughly 200,000 clones, around 79% of them appearing once. Specimen: PBMCs. The receptors derive from a woman in her forties in good health and CMV-seronegative.

The chain recombines TRBV25-1 with TRBJ2-7, with 7 nucleotides matching TRBD2. This CDR3 has 13 amino acids. The J segment lost 3 bases and the V segment lost 1 base, leaving 0 bases of the junction unmatched. Germline CDR1 is MGHDK and CDR2 is SYGVNS. The CDR3 loop reads CASSEWGGYEQYF. CDR3 nucleotide sequence: TGTGCCAGCAGTGAATGGGGGGGCTACGAGCAGTACTTC.

This clone was seen a few times. This sequence joins TRBV2 and TRBJ1-2, with a possible D match to TRBD1 (6 bases). With 4 bases removed from V and 3 bases from J, the gap between germline ends came to 12 bases. The CDR3 is 14 residues long. Germline loops: CDR1 SNHLY, CDR2 FYNNEI. The chain's CDR3 is CASSAAGEYYGYTF. The CDR3 DNA sequence: TGTGCCAGCAGTGCGGCAGGGGAATACTATGGCTACACCTTC.

The gene calls are TRBV11-3 and TRBJ2-1, with 7 nucleotides matching TRBD1. Germline CDR1 SGHNT, CDR2 YENEEA. The CDR3 extends over 15 amino acids. J lost 3 bases, V lost 0 bases, and 2 bases had no gene match. The CDR3 nucleotides read TGTGCCAGCAGCTTAGAGGCAGGGGGCTACAATGAGCAGTTCTTC. This sequence encodes CASSLEAGGYNEQFF.

The rearrangement links TRBV7-2 to TRBJ2-7, with a tentative D call TRBD2 (5 bases). The germline V gene has CDR1 SGHTA and CDR2 FQGNSA. This CDR3 is 14 amino acids long. The V end lost 3 bases, the J end lost 0 bases, and 9 bases lay between the germline ends. In DNA form, the CDR3 reads TGTGCCAGCAGCTTTCGGGGTACCTCCTACGAGCAGTACTTC. Encoded protein: CASSFRGTSYEQYF.

The chain recombines TRBV30 with TRBJ2-5, with D maybe TRBD2 (7 bases). The CDR3 consists of 16 residues. Germline V CDR1 and CDR2: GTSNPN, SVGIG (reference sequence). V was cut by 1 base and J by 2 bases, with 17 bases left in between. The CDR3 sequence: CAWSGAGASSQETQYF. The CDR3 DNA reads as TGTGCCTGGAGTGGCGCGGGGGCTTCCTCGCAAGAGACCCAGTACTTC.

This clone was observed once. The CDR3 here is CASSLETGGINYGYTF. Here the CDR3 DNA reads TGTGCCAGCAGCTTAGAAACAGGGGGAATCAACTATGGCTACACCTTC. V and J are TRBV11-2 and TRBJ1-2; 8 bases agree with TRBD1. The V gene end was trimmed by 0 bases and the J gene end by 2 bases; junction bases not matched to a gene: 5. Germline lookup yields CDR1 SGHAT and CDR2 FQNNGV. The CDR3 is 16 residues long.

The chain joins TRBV4-2 to TRBJ2-2; D gene uncertain. The CDR3 contains 11 residues. Per germline, CDR1 LGHNA and CDR2 YNFKEQ. V was clipped by 8 bases and J by 6 bases, with 7 bases between them. The CDR3 protein is CASLEAGELFF. The CDR3 DNA sequence: TGTGCCAGCCTCGAGGCCGGGGAGCTGTTTTTT.

A single count supports this clone. DNA of the CDR3: TGTGCCAGCAATAGGGCGGGAGGGCGGAATGAGCAGTTCTTC. Translated: CASNRAGGRNEQFF. The V gene is TRBV9, the J gene TRBJ2-1, with TRBD2 identical over 9 bases. The V gene end was trimmed by 6 bases and the J gene end by 7 bases; junction bases not matched to a gene: 8. The length of the CDR3 is 14 residues. Germline values: CDR1 SGDLS, CDR2 YYNGEE.

This chain uses TRBV7-9 with TRBJ2-6, with D maybe TRBD1 (5 bases). Trimming took 6 bases from V and 0 from J, leaving 12 bases between them. The CDR3 contains 16 residues. Germline V gene data show CDR1 as SEHNR and CDR2 as FQNEAQ (reference sequence). The CDR3 DNA reads TGTGCCAGCAGTCTACAGGTCCTCTCTGGGGCCAACGTCCTGACTTTC. This gives the protein CASSLQVLSGANVLTF.

The V call is TRBV7-9, the J call TRBJ2-3, with D perhaps TRBD2 (6 bases). The V end lost 4 bases, the J end lost 6 bases, and 17 bases lay between the germline ends. Germline V CDR1 and CDR2: SEHNR, FQNEAQ (reference sequence). CDR3 length: 15 amino acids. The CDR3 DNA reads as TGTGCCAGCAGCTCGACTAGACGGGCAGGGGATACGCAGTATTTT. Its translation: CASSSTRRAGDTQYF.

This clone was observed a handful of times. This chain joins TRBV4-3 and TRBJ1-2, with 7 bases matching TRBD1. CDR1 is LGHNA, CDR2 YSLEER, per germline. The J segment lost 6 bases and the V segment lost 0 bases, leaving 4 bases of the junction unmatched. CDR3 length equals 14 residues. CDR3 residues: CASSQEARGNGYTF. The CDR3 nucleotides read TGCGCCAGCAGCCAAGAGGCCAGGGGGAATGGCTACACCTTC.

V is TRBV2 and J is TRBJ2-7, with unresolved D. The V end was cut by 5 bases, the J end by 5 bases, with 10 bases between. This CDR3 contains 12 residues. From germline, CDR1 is SNHLY and CDR2 FYNNEI. CDR3: CASSTISHEQYF. In DNA form, the CDR3 reads TGTGCCAGCAGTACTATTAGTCACGAGCAGTACTTC. The whole variable domain, filled in from reference TRBV2 and TRBJ2-7, reads EPEVTQTPSHQVTQMGQEVILRCVPISNHLYFYWYRQILGQKVEFLVSFYNNEISEKSEIFDDQFSVERPDGSNFTLKIRSTKLEDSAMYFCASSTISHEQYFGPGTRLTVT.

The chain recombines TRBV14 with TRBJ1-2, with no clear D. The germline V gene encodes CDR1 SGHDN and CDR2 FVKESK. Between the trimmed V and J ends, which lost 2 bases and 8 bases, there was a span of 15 bases. The CDR3 has 14 residues. In DNA, the CDR3 is TGTGCCAGCAGCCAAACCGACTGGCTTCGGGGCTACACCTTC. Its translation: CASSQTDWLRGYTF.

The rearrangement uses TRBV5-1 and TRBJ1-1; D is unclear. Germline V CDR1 and CDR2: SGHRS, YFSETQ. The CDR3 is made up of 15 amino acids. The V gene lost 0 bases and the J gene lost 4 bases, with 13 bases spanning the gap. CDR3 region: CASSLAWGGGTEAFF. The CDR3 DNA is TGCGCCAGCAGCTTGGCTTGGGGAGGAGGCACTGAAGCTTTCTTT.

The rearrangement links TRBV6-1 to TRBJ1-6; TRBD1 might be the D (5 bases). CDR1 is MNHNS and CDR2 is SASEGT in the germline V gene. Trimming stripped 8 bases from V and 7 bases from J, with 18 bases between. The CDR3 loop spans 15 amino acids. CDR3 DNA: TGTGCCAGCTGTTTATCGGGACTGACAAATTCACCCCTCCACTTT. It specifies CASCLSGLTNSPLHF.

This clone was counted only a few times. This chain connects TRBV2 to TRBJ1-2, with a tentative D call TRBD1 (6 bases). Germline V CDR1 and CDR2: SNHLY, FYNNEI. Trimming shortened V by 8 bases and J by 4 bases, and 11 bases separated the two germline ends. The CDR3 is 12 residues long. CDR3 protein: CASGGQLYGYTF. The CDR3 DNA reads as TGTGCCAGCGGTGGACAGCTCTATGGCTACACCTTC.

The V call is TRBV13, the J call TRBJ2-3, with TRBD2 matching 9 bases. The CDR3 extends over 16 amino acids. J lost 2 bases, V lost 4 bases, and 7 bases had no gene match. Germline V CDR1 and CDR2: PRHDT, FYEKMQ (reference sequence). The CDR3 DNA follows: TGTGCCAGCAGCTCCAAGCGGGGGGCTTCCACAGATACGCAGTATTTT. This translates into CASSSKRGASTDTQYF.